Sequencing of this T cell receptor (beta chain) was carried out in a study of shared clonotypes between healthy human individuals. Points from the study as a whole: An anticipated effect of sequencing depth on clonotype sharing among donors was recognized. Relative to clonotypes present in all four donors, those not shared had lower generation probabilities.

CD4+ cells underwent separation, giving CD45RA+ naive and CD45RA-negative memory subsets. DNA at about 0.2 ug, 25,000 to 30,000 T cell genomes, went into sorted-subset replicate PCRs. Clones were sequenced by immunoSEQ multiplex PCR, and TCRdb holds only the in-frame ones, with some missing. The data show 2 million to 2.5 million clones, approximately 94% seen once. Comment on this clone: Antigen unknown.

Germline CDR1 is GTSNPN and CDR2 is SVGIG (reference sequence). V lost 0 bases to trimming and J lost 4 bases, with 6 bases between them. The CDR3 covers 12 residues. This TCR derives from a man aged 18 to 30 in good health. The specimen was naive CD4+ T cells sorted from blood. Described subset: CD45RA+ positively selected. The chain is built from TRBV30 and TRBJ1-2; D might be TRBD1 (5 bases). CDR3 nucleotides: TGTGCCTGGAGTGTGACAGTCTATGGCTACACCTTC. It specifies CAWSVTVYGYTF.